This TCR beta chain comes out of a study of blood T cell repertoires in COVID-19. Study as a whole: PBMCs, B-cell-depleted T cells, or T cells were the source of the cDNA or gDNA that made up the material.

Researchers sorted participants into cohorts using their self-reported clinical history. Trimming stripped 3 bases from V and 8 bases from J, with 13 bases between. CDR3 length equals 13 residues. Germline V gene lookup returns CDR1 MNHEY and CDR2 SMNVEV (reference sequence). Per the original methods: Estimated nucleated cell counts came from reference gene primer amplification. The data were produced by immunoSEQ multiplex PCR, yet TCRdb's version contains in-frame clones alone and is incomplete. V and J calls plus clone size are reproduced from that table; the DNA served to infer D and trimming. The sample shows 490,000 or so clones, about nine tenths of them seen only once.

The sample comprised PBMCs or T cells enriched from blood (not recorded which). V usage is TRBV27 and J usage is TRBJ1-2, with D perhaps TRBD1 (5 bases). This sequence originates from a woman aged 55-69 years who had recovered from COVID-19. The DNA for the CDR3 is TGTGCCAGCAGTTTCCCCTCAGGGTGGGGCTACACCTTC. Protein product: CASSFPSGWGYTF.